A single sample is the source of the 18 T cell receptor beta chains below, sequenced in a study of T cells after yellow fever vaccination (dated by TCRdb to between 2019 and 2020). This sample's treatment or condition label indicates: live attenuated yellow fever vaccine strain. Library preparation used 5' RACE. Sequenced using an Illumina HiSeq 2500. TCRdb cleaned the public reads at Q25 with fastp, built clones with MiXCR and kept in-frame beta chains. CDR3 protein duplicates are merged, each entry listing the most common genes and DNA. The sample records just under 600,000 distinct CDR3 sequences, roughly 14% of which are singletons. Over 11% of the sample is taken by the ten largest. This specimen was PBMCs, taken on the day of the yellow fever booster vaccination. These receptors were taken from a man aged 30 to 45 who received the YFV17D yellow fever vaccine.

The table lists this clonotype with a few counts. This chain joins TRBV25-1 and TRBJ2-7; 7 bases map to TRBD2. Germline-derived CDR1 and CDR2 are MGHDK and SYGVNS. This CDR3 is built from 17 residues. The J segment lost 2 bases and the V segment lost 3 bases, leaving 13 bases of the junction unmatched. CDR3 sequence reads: CASSDGSREGGTYEQYF. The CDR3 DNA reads TGTGCCAGCAGTGATGGTTCGAGGGAGGGTGGGACCTACGAGCAGTACTTC.

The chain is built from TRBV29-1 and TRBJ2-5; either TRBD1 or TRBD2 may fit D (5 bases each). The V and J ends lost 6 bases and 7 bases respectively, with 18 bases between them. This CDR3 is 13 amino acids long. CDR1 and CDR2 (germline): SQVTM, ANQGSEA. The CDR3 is CSVTAREMGTQYF. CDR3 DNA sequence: TGCAGCGTGACGGCCAGGGAGATGGGGACCCAGTACTTC.

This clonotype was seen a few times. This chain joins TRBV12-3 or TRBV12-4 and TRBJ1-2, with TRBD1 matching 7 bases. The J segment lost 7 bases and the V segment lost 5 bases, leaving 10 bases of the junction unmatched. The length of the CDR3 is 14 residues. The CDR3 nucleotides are TGTGCCAGCAGTCAGACGGACAGGACAGGTGGCTACACCTTC. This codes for CASSQTDRTGGYTF.

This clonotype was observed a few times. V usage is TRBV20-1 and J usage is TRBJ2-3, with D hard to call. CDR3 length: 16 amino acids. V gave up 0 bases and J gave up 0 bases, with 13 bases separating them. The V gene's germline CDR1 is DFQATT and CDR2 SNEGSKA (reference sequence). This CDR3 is CSAREEPYYSTDTQYF. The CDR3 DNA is TGCAGTGCTAGAGAAGAACCTTATTATAGCACAGATACGCAGTATTTT.

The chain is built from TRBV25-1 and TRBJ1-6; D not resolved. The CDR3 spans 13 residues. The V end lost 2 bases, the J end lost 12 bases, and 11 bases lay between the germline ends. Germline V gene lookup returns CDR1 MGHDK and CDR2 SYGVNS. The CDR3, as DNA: TGTGCCAGCAGTGAACATCAAGGTCGACCCCTCCACTTT. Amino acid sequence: CASSEHQGRPLHF.

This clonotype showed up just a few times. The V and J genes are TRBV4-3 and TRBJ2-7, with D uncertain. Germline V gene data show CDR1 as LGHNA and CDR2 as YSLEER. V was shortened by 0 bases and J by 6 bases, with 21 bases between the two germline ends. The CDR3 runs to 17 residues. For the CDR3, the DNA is TGCGCCAGCAGCCAAGAGGCCAGAGGTTTTTTCTGGGGCGAGCAGTACTTC. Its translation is CASSQEARGFFWGEQYF.

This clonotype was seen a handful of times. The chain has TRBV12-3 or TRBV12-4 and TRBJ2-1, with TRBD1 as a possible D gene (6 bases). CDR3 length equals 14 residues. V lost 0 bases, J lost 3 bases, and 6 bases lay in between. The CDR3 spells CASSLATGYNEQFF. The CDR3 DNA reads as TGTGCCAGCAGTTTAGCGACAGGCTACAATGAGCAGTTCTTC.

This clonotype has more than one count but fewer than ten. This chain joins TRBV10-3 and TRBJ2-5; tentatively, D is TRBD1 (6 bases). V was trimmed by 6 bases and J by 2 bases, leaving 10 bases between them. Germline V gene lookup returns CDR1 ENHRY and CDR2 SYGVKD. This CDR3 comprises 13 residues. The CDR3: CAISLQGQETQYF. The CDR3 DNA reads TGTGCCATCAGCTTACAGGGACAAGAGACCCAGTACTTC.

The CDR3 DNA reads TGTGCCAGCAGCTCGGACAGGGGGCGCGAGGAGCTGTTTTTT. It translates to CASSSDRGREELFF. The genes are TRBV7-9 and TRBJ2-2, with 11 bases identical to TRBD1. V was clipped by 4 bases and J by 10 bases; unmatched bases: 5. The CDR3 loop spans 14 amino acids. The V gene's germline CDR1 is SEHNR and CDR2 FQNEAQ (reference sequence).

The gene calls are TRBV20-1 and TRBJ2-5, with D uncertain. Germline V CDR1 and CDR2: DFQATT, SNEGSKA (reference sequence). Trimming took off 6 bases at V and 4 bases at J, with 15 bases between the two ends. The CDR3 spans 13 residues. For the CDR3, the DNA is TGCAGTGCCCGGTTTTTGTTTCGAGAGACCCAGTACTTC. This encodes CSARFLFRETQYF.

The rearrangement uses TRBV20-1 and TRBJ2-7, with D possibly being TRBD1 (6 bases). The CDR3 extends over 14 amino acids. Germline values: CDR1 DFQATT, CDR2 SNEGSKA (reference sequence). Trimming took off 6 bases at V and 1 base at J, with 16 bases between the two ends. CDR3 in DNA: TGCAGTGCAGAAGACAGGAGCCTATCCTACGAGCAGTACTTC. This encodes CSAEDRSLSYEQYF.

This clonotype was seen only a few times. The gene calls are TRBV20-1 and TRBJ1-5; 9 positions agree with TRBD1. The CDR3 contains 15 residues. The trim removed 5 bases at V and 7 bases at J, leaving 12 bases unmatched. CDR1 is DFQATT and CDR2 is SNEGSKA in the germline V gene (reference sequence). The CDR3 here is CSALPPGQGRQPQHF. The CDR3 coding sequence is TGCAGTGCTCTCCCGCCGGGACAGGGCCGACAGCCCCAGCATTTT.

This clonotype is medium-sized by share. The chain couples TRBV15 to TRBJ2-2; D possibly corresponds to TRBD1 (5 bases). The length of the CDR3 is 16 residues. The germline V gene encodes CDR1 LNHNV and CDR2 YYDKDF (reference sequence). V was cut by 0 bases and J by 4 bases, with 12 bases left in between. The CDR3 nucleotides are TGTGCCACCAGCAGAGAGTGGGGCGCGAGCACCGGGGAGCTGTTTTTT. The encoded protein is CATSREWGASTGELFF. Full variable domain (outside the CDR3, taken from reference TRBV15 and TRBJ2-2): DAMVIQNPRYQVTQFGKPVTLSCSQTLNHNVMYWYQQKSSQAPKLLFHYYDKDFNNEADTPDNFQSRRPNTSFCFLDIRSPGLGDTAMYLCATSREWGASTGELFFGEGSRLTVL.

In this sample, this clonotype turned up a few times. This chain's CDR3 is CASSGTPIGQPQHF. The CDR3 nucleotides read TGTGCCAGCAGTGGGACACCCATCGGCCAGCCCCAGCATTTT. This chain uses TRBV27 with TRBJ1-5; D might be TRBD1 (6 bases). V was shortened by 5 bases and J by 7 bases, with 15 bases between the two germline ends. CDR3 length: 14 residues. Germline-derived CDR1 and CDR2 are MNHEY and SMNVEV (reference sequence).

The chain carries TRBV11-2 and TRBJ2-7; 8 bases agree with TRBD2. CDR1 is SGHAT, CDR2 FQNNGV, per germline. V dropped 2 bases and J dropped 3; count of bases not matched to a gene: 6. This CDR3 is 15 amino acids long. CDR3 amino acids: CASSLWNGGVYEQYF. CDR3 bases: TGTGCCAGCAGCTTATGGAACGGGGGGGTCTACGAGCAGTACTTC.

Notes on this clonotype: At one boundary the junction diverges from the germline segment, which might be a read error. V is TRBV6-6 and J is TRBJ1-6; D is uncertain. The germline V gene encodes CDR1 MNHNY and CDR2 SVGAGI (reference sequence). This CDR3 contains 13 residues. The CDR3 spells CATEELRTAALCF. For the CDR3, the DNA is TGTGCCACCGAAGAACTTAGGACGGCCGCCCTCTGCTTT.

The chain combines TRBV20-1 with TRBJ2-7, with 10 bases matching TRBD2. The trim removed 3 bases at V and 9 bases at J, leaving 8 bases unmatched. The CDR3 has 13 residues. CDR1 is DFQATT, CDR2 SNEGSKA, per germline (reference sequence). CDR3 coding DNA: TGCAGTGCTAGCCCAGGACTAGCGGCGTGGCAGTACTTC. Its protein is CSASPGLAAWQYF.

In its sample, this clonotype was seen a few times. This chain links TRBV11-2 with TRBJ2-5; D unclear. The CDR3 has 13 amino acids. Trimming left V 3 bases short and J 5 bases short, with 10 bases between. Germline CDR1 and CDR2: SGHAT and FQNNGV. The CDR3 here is CASSFLVWETQYF. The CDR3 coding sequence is TGTGCCAGCAGCTTCCTCGTGTGGGAGACCCAGTACTTC.